The next 2 T cell receptor beta chains were all read from a single sample in a study of metastatic and nonmetastatic thyroid tumors. Using MiXCR, TCRdb re-called clones from the PCR reads. The sample lists 53,000 or so clones; more than 20% were seen once. Ahead of thyroid surgery, no patient had received treatment of any kind. Sequenced sample: blood. Receptor source: a female donor with papillary thyroid cancer or a benign thyroid nodule (not recorded which). Some clones in this sample may be carry-over from other donors' samples.

This clone was counted at least ten times. This chain links TRBV29-1 with TRBJ1-1; the D gene is possibly TRBD1 (5 bases). Germline V CDR1 and CDR2: SQVTM, ANQGSEA. V shed 4 bases and J shed 11 bases, with 14 bases lying between them. CDR3 size: 11 residues. The DNA of the CDR3 is TGCAGCGTTGTCAGGGACGAGAGGGCTTTCTTT. Translated: CSVVRDERAFF.

The V and J genes are TRBV30 and TRBJ1-2; D is possibly TRBD1 (6 bases). Trimming removed 3 bases from V and 2 bases from J, with 16 bases in between. CDR3 size: 15 residues. Germline-derived CDR1 and CDR2 are GTSNPN and SVGIG (reference sequence). CDR3 sequence (DNA): TGTGCCTGGAGCTCGGACGGGACATCAAACTATGGCTACACCTTC. It codes for CAWSSDGTSNYGYTF.